This T cell receptor beta chain is drawn from a study of PD-1 blockade in classical Hodgkin lymphoma. Findings of the study overall: Relapsed/refractory patients reportedly had the lowest baseline TCR diversity, below newly diagnosed patients, who were below healthy donors. Differences between repertoires have undefined causes, possibly disease activity or prior therapy. CD4+ TCR diversity, unlike CD8+, climbed significantly by C4D1. Patients excluded were those beginning nivolumab under 1 year after ASCT.

The CDR3 has 15 amino acids. Germline CDR1 SEHNR, CDR2 FQNEAQ (reference sequence). TCRdb keeps only in-frame clones here, not all; method: immunoSEQ multiplex PCR. The sample has about 64,000 clones; about 89% are singletons. Time point denoted: cycle 4 day 1 (C4D1), after less than 7 weeks of nivolumab. Each patient relapsed following autologous stem cell transplantation, and prior brentuximab vedotin exposure differed. Notes on this clone: The antigen is not known. Relative to the germline gene, one junction end is altered; a read error may explain this.

This TCR was recovered from a human donor with classical Hodgkin lymphoma. The specimen was peripheral blood mononuclear cells (PBMCs), collected before the fourth cycle of nivolumab. The gene calls are TRBV7-9 and TRBJ2-2; the D gene could be TRBD1 or TRBD2 (6 bases each). In DNA form, the CDR3 reads TGTGCCAGCAGCTTTCGAGGGGGGAACGCCGGGGAGCTGTTTTTT. It is translated as CASSFRGGNAGELFF.